This is a list of T cell receptor beta chains from one sample in a study of vaccination effects on CD4 cells after COVID-19. This table comes from immunoSEQ multiplex PCR, and its TCRdb copy is limited to in-frame clones, with some not included. The table shows fewer than 90,000 clones, with 60% to 80% occurring only once. These receptors' targets are unknown. The sample in question was CD4+ T cells from PBMCs cultured with HCoV-OC43 spike peptides, obtained after COVID-19 vaccination. The receptor source for this set is a human donor who received a COVID-19 vaccine. Each CDR3 is given with its conserved first and last residue. Fields, in order: V gene, CDR3 protein.

>TRBV7-2
CASSLAVGSGNTIYF
>TRBV10-2
CASKVLGEGEKLFF
>TRBV4-1
CASSQGTQPFGRQETQYF
>TRBV7-8
CASSSTQALATNEQFF
>TRBV11-3
CASSPDRMNTGELFF
>TRBV18
CASSPQGPRETQYF
>TRBV9
CASSAPSGGQQETQYF
>TRBV28
CASTGQGGSPLHF
>TRBV19
CASSQKVGGPEAFF
>TRBV18
CASSPRQGAENTEAFF
>TRBV24-1
CATSGGGNYGYTF
>TRBV14
CASSQIQGKTEAFF
>TRBV5-6
CASSFRTESYGYTF
>TRBV15
CATSRGIGGRLKETQYF
>TRBV29-1
CSVDGDRRAGELFF
>TRBV28
CASSLVSLNTEAFF
>TRBV7-2
CASSLGQQGGGNTIYF
>TRBV19
CASSITRPLNYGYTF
>TRBV6-5
CASSYSRSVETQYF
>TRBV10-3
CAISESGTSGTYRDTQYF
>TRBV7-2
CASSLGAPGEGYGYTF
>TRBV6-6
CASSPVRNTEAFF
>TRBV7-2
CASSLVRGGQEQFF
>TRBV29-1
CSVDGKTSGGSTDTQYF
>TRBV6-4
CASSRTGNTNEKLFF
>TRBV6-5
CASKQGNYGYTF
>TRBV11-1
CASTKQGTDTQYF
>TRBV2
CASSLNGEDQPQHF
>TRBV6-2/TRBV6-3
CASSYQGLAPNEQFF
>TRBV12-3/TRBV12-4
CASRQTQNTEAFF
>TRBV6-5
CASTPDRDFGYTF
>TRBV4-1
CASSQDWQGNAGELFF
>TRBV2
CASSEEAGNSGNTIYF
>TRBV5-1
CASSWDSLSGANVLTF
>TRBV6-5
CASSYSWDSGANVLTF
>TRBV10-1
CASSRTETGELFF
>TRBV18
CASSPLNTGELFF
>TRBV29-1
CSTGVSSTDTQYF